The clone carrying this T cell receptor (beta chain) was seen only once. The sample comes from a study of blood T cell repertoires in COVID-19. Study-level background: Samples representing acute and convalescent COVID-19 were sourced from the United States, Italy and Spain. The cDNA or gDNA used as material had been derived from T cells, B-cell-depleted T cells, or PBMCs.

The CDR3 runs to 16 residues. J was trimmed by 6 bases and V by 1 base; bases with no gene match: 8. Germline V CDR1 and CDR2: MDHEN, SYDVKM. As originally analysed: Nucleated cell number was recorded as an estimate derived from reference gene primer amplification. The method was immunoSEQ multiplex PCR; TCRdb's version includes in-frame clones alone and lacks a portion of them. V and J calls and clone size are as listed in that table; D and trimming were resolved from the DNA. The sample contains 130,000 to 150,000 clones, about 85% of which appear only once. Sequenced sample: peripheral blood. This rearrangement joins TRBV28 to TRBJ1-4; 7 bases are a match to TRBD1. The clonotype comes from a woman in her 40s with active or convalescent COVID-19. CDR3 DNA: TGTGCCAGCAGTTTATCTCGACAGGGACGGGATGAAAAACTGTTTTTT. Protein product: CASSLSRQGRDEKLFF.